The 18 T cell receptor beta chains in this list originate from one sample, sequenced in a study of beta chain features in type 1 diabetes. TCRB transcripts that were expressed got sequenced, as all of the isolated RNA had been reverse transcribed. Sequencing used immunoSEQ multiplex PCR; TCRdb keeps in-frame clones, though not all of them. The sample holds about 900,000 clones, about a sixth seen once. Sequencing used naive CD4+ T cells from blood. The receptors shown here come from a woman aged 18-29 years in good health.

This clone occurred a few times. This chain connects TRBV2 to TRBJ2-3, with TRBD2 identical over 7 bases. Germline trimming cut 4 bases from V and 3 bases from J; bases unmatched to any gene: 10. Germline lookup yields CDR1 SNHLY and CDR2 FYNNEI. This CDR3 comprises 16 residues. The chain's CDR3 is CASSVAREVLTDTQYF. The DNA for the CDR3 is TGTGCCAGCAGTGTGGCACGGGAGGTACTTACAGATACGCAGTATTTT.

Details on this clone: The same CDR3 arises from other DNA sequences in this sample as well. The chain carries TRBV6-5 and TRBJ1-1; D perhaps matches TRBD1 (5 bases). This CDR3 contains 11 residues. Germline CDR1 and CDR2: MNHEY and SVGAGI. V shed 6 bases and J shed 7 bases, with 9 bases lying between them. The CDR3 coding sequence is TGTGCCAGCAGCCAGGGCATTGAAGCTTTCTTT. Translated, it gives CASSQGIEAFF.

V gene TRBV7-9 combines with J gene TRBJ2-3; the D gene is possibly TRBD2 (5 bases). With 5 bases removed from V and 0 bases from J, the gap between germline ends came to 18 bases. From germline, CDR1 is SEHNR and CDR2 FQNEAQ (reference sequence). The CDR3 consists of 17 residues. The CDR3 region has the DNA TGTGCCAGCAGCGGAGGCGTTCGGGATACTAGCACAGATACGCAGTATTTT. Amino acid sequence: CASSGGVRDTSTDTQYF.

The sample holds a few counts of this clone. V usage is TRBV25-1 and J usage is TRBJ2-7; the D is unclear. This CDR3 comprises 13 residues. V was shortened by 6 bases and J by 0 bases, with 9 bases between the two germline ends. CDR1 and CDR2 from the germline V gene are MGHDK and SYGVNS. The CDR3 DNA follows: TGTGCCAGCAGCGATAGGGCCTCCTACGAGCAGTACTTC. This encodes CASSDRASYEQYF.

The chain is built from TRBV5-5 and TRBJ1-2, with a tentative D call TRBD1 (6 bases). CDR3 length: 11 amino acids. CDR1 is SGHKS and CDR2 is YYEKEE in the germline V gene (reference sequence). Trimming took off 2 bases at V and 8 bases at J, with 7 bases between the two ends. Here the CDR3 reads CASSFRGGYTF. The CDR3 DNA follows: TGTGCCAGCAGCTTCAGGGGCGGCTACACCTTC.

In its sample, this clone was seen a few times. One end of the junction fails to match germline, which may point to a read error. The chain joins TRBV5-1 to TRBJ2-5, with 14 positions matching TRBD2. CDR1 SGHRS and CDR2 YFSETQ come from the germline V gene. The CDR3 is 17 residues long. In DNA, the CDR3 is TGCGCCAGCAGTTTGGGACTAGCGGGAGAGGACCAAGAGACCCAGTACTTC. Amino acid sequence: CASSLGLAGEDQETQYF.

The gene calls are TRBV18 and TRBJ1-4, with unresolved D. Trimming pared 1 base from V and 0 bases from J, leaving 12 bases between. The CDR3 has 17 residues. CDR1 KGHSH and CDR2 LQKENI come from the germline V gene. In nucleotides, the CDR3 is TGTGCCAGCTCACCACGGCACTCCTCAACAACTAATGAAAAACTGTTTTTT. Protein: CASSPRHSSTTNEKLFF.

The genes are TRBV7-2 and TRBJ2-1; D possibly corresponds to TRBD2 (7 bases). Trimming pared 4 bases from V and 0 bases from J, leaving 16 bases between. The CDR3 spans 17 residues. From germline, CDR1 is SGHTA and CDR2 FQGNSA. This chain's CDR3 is CASSSWGGPSSYNEQFF. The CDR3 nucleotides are TGTGCCAGCAGCTCCTGGGGGGGGCCGAGCTCCTACAATGAGCAGTTCTTC.

The CDR3: CASSLHSGRTDTQYF. The DNA of the CDR3 is TGTGCCAGCAGCTTACATAGCGGGAGGACCGATACGCAGTATTTT. This rearrangement joins TRBV7-9 to TRBJ2-3; 10 bases map to TRBD2. The germline CDR1 and CDR2 sequences are SEHNR and FQNEAQ (reference sequence). This CDR3 has 15 amino acids. Losses at the gene ends were 2 bases for V and 6 bases for J; bases not matched to a gene: 5.

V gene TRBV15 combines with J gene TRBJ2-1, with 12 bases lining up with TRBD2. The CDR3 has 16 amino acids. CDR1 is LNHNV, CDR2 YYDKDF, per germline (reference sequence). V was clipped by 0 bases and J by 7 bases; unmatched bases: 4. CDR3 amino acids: CATSRDLAGGSNEQFF. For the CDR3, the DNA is TGTGCCACCAGCAGAGACCTAGCGGGAGGGAGTAATGAGCAGTTCTTC.

The CDR3 is CASSYSQNEKLFF. The CDR3 DNA sequence: TGTGCCAGCAGTTACAGCCAGAATGAAAAACTGTTTTTT. The rearrangement uses TRBV6-6 and TRBJ1-4; D unclear. The V and J ends lost 2 bases and 5 bases respectively, with 6 bases between them. The CDR3 runs 13 residues. Per the germline V gene, CDR1 is MNHNY and CDR2 is SVGAGI (reference sequence).

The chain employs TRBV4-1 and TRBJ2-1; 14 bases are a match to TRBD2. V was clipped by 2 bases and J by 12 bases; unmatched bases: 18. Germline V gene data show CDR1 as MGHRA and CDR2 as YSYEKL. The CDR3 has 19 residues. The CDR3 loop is CASSQSRVQGTSGSRGQFF. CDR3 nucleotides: TGCGCCAGCAGCCAATCGCGGGTGCAAGGGACTAGCGGGAGCCGGGGGCAGTTCTTC.

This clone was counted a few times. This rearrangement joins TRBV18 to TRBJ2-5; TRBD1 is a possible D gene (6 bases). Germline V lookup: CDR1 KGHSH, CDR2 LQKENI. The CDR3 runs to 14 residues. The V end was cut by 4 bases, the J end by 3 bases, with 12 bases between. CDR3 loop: CASSLRTVKETQYF. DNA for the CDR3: TGTGCCAGCTCACTAAGGACAGTCAAAGAGACCCAGTACTTC.

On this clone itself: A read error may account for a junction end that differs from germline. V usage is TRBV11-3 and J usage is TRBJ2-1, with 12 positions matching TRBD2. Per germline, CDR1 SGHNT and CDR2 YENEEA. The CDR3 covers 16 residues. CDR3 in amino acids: CASSVDGTSGRNEQFF. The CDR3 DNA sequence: TGTGCCAGCAGCGTAGACGGGACTAGCGGGCGGAATGAGCAGTTCTTC.

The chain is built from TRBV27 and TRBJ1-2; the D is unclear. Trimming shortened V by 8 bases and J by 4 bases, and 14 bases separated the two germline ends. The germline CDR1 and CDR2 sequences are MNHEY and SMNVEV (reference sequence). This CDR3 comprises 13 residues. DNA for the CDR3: TGTGCCAGCGGCCCGCGGGGATTCTATGGCTACACCTTC. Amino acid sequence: CASGPRGFYGYTF.

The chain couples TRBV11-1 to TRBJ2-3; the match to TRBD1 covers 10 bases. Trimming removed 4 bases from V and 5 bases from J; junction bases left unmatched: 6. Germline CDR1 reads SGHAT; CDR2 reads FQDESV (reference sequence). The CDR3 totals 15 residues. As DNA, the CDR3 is TGTGCCAGCAGCTACCGGGACAGGGGTCTAGATACGCAGTATTTT. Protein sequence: CASSYRDRGLDTQYF.

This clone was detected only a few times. The CDR3: CASSQVWDEQFF. CDR3 bases: TGTGCCAGCAGCCAGGTATGGGATGAGCAGTTCTTC. The genes are TRBV11-2 and TRBJ2-1; D is uncertain. The CDR3 length is 12 residues. Trimming pared 5 bases from V and 8 bases from J, leaving 10 bases between. From germline, CDR1 is SGHAT and CDR2 FQNNGV.

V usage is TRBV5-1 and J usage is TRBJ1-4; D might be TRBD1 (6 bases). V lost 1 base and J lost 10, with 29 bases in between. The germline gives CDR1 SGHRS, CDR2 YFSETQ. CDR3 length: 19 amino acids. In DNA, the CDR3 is TGCGCCAGCAGCTTGTCCCCGCCTCCCGCACAGGGAGGGCCCAGAAAACTGTTTTTT. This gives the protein CASSLSPPPAQGGPRKLFF.